These 18 T cell receptor beta chains originate from one sample sequenced in a study of OX40 agonist ivuxolimab in advanced cancers. Method: immunoSEQ multiplex PCR; TCRdb's copy keeps in-frame clones and lacks some. The repertoire holds about 36,000 clones, with 70% to 80% as singletons. The sample consisted of CD4+ or CD8+ T cells sorted from blood, taken in a trial of the OX40 agonist ivuxolimab. These receptor sequences come from an adult with an advanced solid tumor such as melanoma, head and neck, liver or kidney cancer.

The V call is TRBV7-8, the J call TRBJ2-7, with 9 bases aligning to TRBD1. The CDR3 extends over 13 amino acids. Germline CDR1 and CDR2: SGHVS and FQNEAQ. J was trimmed by 6 bases and V by 3 bases; bases with no gene match: 3. DNA of the CDR3: TGTGCCAGCAGCTTGGACAGGGGTCGCGAGCAGTACTTC. It yields the protein CASSLDRGREQYF. The full variable domain, in which reference TRBV7-8 and TRBJ2-7 provide the parts outside the CDR3, is GAGVSQSPRYKVAKRGQDVALRCDPISGHVSLFWYQQALGQGPEFLTYFQNEAQLDKSGLPSDRFFAERPEGSVSTLKIQRTQQEDSAVYLCASSLDRGREQYFGPGTRLTVT.

This sequence joins TRBV7-9 and TRBJ2-2; 9 bases fit TRBD1. Germline-derived CDR1 and CDR2 are SEHNR and FQNEAQ (reference sequence). V trimming: 5 bases; J trimming: 1 base; junction bases outside the gene matches: 5. CDR3 length equals 16 residues. Here the CDR3 DNA reads TGTGCCAGCAGCCCTCGGACAGGGGAGAACACCGGGGAGCTGTTTTTT. Its translation is CASSPRTGENTGELFF.

The table lists this clone with a count of one. The gene calls are TRBV6-6 and TRBJ1-5; a possible D gene is TRBD1 (5 bases). Germline CDR1 reads MNHNY; CDR2 reads SVGAGI (reference sequence). The V end was cut by 2 bases, the J end by 1 base, with 12 bases between. The CDR3 loop spans 16 amino acids. The CDR3 protein is CASSYPWGDSNQPQHF. The CDR3 nucleotides read TGTGCCAGCAGTTACCCTTGGGGGGACAGCAATCAGCCCCAGCATTTT.

The chain has TRBV4-1 and TRBJ2-2, with unresolved D. Trimming removed 4 bases from V and 2 bases from J, with 14 bases in between. Germline V gene lookup returns CDR1 MGHRA and CDR2 YSYEKL. The CDR3 spans 16 residues. In DNA, the CDR3 is TGCGCCAGCAGCCCTCAAGACCCAGTTAACACCGGGGAGCTGTTTTTT. This codes for CASSPQDPVNTGELFF.

This sequence joins TRBV4-2 and TRBJ2-1, with TRBD2 matching over 12 bases. The CDR3 has 16 residues. J gave up 7 bases and V 1 base, and 5 bases lay outside the gene matches. The V gene's germline CDR1 is LGHNA and CDR2 YNFKEQ. The CDR3 spells CASSQGLAGALNEQFF. CDR3 DNA: TGTGCCAGCAGCCAAGGACTAGCGGGAGCGTTAAATGAGCAGTTCTTC.

The chain recombines TRBV28 with TRBJ2-2; TRBD2 matches 8 bases. The CDR3 runs 16 residues. Germline CDR1 and CDR2: MDHEN and SYDVKM. The trim removed 6 bases at V and 2 bases at J, leaving 8 bases unmatched. DNA for the CDR3: TGTGCCAGCAGGTCTCTTAGCGGGGAAAACACCGGGGAGCTGTTTTTT. Its protein product is CASRSLSGENTGELFF.

This clone was seen a few times. This chain connects TRBV4-1 to TRBJ1-4; D might be TRBD1 (5 bases). V dropped 6 bases and J dropped 6 bases, with 20 bases sitting between them. The CDR3 contains 16 residues. CDR1 is MGHRA, CDR2 YSYEKL, per germline. The CDR3 loop is CASSYRQLKEDEKLFF. CDR3 in DNA: TGCGCCAGCAGTTACAGGCAATTAAAGGAGGATGAAAAACTGTTTTTT.

This rearrangement joins TRBV6-5 to TRBJ2-7; a weak D match, TRBD2 (8 bases). The CDR3 spans 15 residues. The germline V gene has CDR1 MNHEY and CDR2 SVGAGI. Deletions cut 2 bases from V and 3 bases from J, with 14 bases between. The DNA for the CDR3 is TGTGCCAGCAGTTACGGACTAGCAGGGGGCTACGAGCAGTACTTC. This encodes CASSYGLAGGYEQYF.

V gene TRBV7-2 combines with J gene TRBJ2-5; TRBD1 aligns across 7 bases. The CDR3 contains 18 residues. V dropped 7 bases and J dropped 4; count of bases not matched to a gene: 21. Germline V lookup: CDR1 SGHTA, CDR2 FQGNSA. In DNA form, the CDR3 reads TGTGCCAGCAACGATATTTGGGACAGCCCAGAGGCAGGAGAGACCCAGTACTTC. Protein sequence: CASNDIWDSPEAGETQYF.

The rearrangement joins TRBV7-9 to TRBJ1-2, with a possible D match to TRBD1 (6 bases). Germline-derived CDR1 and CDR2 are SEHNR and FQNEAQ (reference sequence). The CDR3 is 14 amino acids. Trimming took off 4 bases at V and 5 bases at J, with 14 bases between the two ends. CDR3 bases: TGTGCCAGCAGCTACACAGGGACGGAGTATGGCTACACCTTC. This gives the protein CASSYTGTEYGYTF. Drawing the rest from reference TRBV7-9 and TRBJ1-2, the complete variable domain is DTGVSQNPRHKITKRGQNVTFRCDPISEHNRLYWYRQTLGQGPEFLTYFQNEAQLEKSRLLSDRFSAERPKGSFSTLEIQRTEQGDSAMYLCASSYTGTEYGYTFGSGTRLTVV.

The chain recombines TRBV28 with TRBJ1-5, with D uncertain. Germline CDR1 reads MDHEN; CDR2 reads SYDVKM. The CDR3 is 15 residues long. Trimming stripped 3 bases from V and 2 bases from J, with 11 bases between. CDR3 region: CASSLVEGGNQPQHF. In DNA, the CDR3 is TGTGCCAGCAGTTTGGTGGAAGGCGGCAATCAGCCCCAGCATTTT. The complete variable domain, with remaining parts taken from reference TRBV28 and TRBJ1-5, reads DVKVTQSSRYLVKRTGEKVFLECVQDMDHENMFWYRQDPGLGLRLIYFSYDVKMKEKGDIPEGYSVSREKKERFSLILESASTNQTSMYLCASSLVEGGNQPQHFGDGTRLSIL.

The chain uses TRBV12-5 and TRBJ1-3; a possible D gene is TRBD1 (5 bases). The ends were cut back, 4 bases at V and 0 bases at J, with 16 bases in the middle. The CDR3 extends over 17 amino acids. CDR1 is LGHNT, CDR2 FRNRAP, per germline. In nucleotides, the CDR3 is TGTGCTAGTGGTTCGACGGACACCGGGTTCTCTGGAAACACCATATATTTT. This sequence encodes CASGSTDTGFSGNTIYF.

The V call is TRBV9, the J call TRBJ1-3; no clear D. The CDR3 extends over 15 amino acids. V lost 2 bases and J 1 base, leaving 10 bases between the germline ends. CDR1 and CDR2 (germline): SGDLS, YYNGEE. This CDR3 reads CASSVTWASGNTIYF. In DNA, the CDR3 is TGTGCCAGCAGCGTGACATGGGCATCTGGAAACACCATATATTTT.

This clone was recorded once. This chain links TRBV19 with TRBJ1-5; 10 bases match TRBD1. The ends lost 6 bases at V and 0 bases at J; junction bases unmatched: 14. CDR1 is LNHDA, CDR2 SQIVND, per germline (reference sequence). The CDR3 totals 19 residues. CDR3: CASRGQGTHGDLSNQPQHF. The CDR3 DNA reads as TGTGCCAGTAGGGGACAGGGGACTCATGGGGACCTTAGCAATCAGCCCCAGCATTTT. Using reference TRBV19 and TRBJ1-5 for the parts outside the CDR3, the full variable domain is DGGITQSPKYLFRKEGQNVTLSCEQNLNHDAMYWYRQDPGQGLRLIYYSQIVNDFQKGDIAEGYSVSREKKESFPLTVTSAQKNPTAFYLCASRGQGTHGDLSNQPQHFGDGTRLSIL.

J is TRBJ2-7 and V is TRBV2; D gene uncertain. Per germline, CDR1 SNHLY and CDR2 FYNNEI. V was shortened by 7 bases and J by 6 bases, with 10 bases between the two germline ends. This CDR3 has 11 residues. The CDR3 nucleotides read TGTGCCAGCATCTGGAGAACCGAGCAGTACTTC. Translating it yields CASIWRTEQYF.

In DNA, the CDR3 is TGTGCCAGCAGCACCACCGGGACAGATGGCTACACCTTC. It encodes CASSTTGTDGYTF. The rearrangement uses TRBV5-4 and TRBJ1-2; the match to TRBD1 covers 7 bases. CDR3 length equals 13 residues. The V segment lost 4 bases and the J segment 6 bases; nucleotides outside the gene matches: 6. Germline-derived CDR1 and CDR2 are SGHNT and YYREEE (reference sequence).

J is TRBJ2-3 and V is TRBV7-6; tentatively, D is TRBD2 (5 bases). Germline CDR1 is SGHVS and CDR2 is FNYEAQ. The CDR3 length is 14 residues. V was clipped by 0 bases and J by 7 bases, with 11 bases between them. This chain's CDR3 is CASSLALGDHTQYF. Written as DNA, the CDR3 is TGTGCCAGCAGCTTAGCCCTCGGGGATCATACGCAGTATTTT.

On this clone itself: Mismatch with germline at one junction end may stem from a read error. The chain links TRBV5-4 to TRBJ2-7; weak D call: TRBD2 (5 bases). This CDR3 spans 11 amino acids. Germline V gene sequence: CDR1 SGHNT, CDR2 YYREEE (reference sequence). CDR3 sequence: CASSLTGEQYF. The CDR3 coding sequence is TGCGCCAGCAGCTTAACGGGAGAGCAGTACTTC. The full variable domain, with the rest looked up from reference TRBV5-4 and TRBJ2-7, is ETGVTQSPTHLIKTRGQQVTLRCSSQSGHNTVSWYQQALGQGPQFIFQYYREEENGRGNFPPRFSGLQFPNYSSELNVNALELDDSALYLCASSLTGEQYFGPGTRLTVT.